Each of the 17 T cell receptor beta chains below was sequenced from the same sample in a study of T cell changes during pregnancy in multiple sclerosis. Profiling relied on immunoSEQ multiplex PCR, and the TCRdb table lists in-frame clones only, not all of them. Among 35,000 to 55,000 clones listed, just under 95% were seen once. The starting material was CD8+ T cells from peripheral blood mononuclear cells, obtained after pregnancy. These receptors came from a female donor with multiple sclerosis, enrolled in a pregnancy study.

The J gene is TRBJ1-1, the V gene TRBV15; 9 bases align to TRBD1. CDR1 is LNHNV and CDR2 is YYDKDF in the germline V gene (reference sequence). The CDR3 length is 15 residues. Trimming cost V 0 bases and J 4 bases; bases outside gene matches: 3. The CDR3 reads CATSREGTGTTEAFF. The CDR3 nucleotides are TGTGCCACCAGCAGAGAAGGGACAGGGACCACTGAAGCTTTCTTT.

This clone was picked up one time. The chain joins TRBV7-9 to TRBJ1-2; 8 bases are a match to TRBD1. Losses at the gene ends were 2 bases for V and 6 bases for J; bases not matched to a gene: 20. The CDR3 extends over 19 amino acids. CDR1 SEHNR and CDR2 FQNEAQ come from the germline V gene (reference sequence). CDR3 nucleotide sequence: TGTGCCAGCAGCTTATCGGGTCAAGGGACAGGTTCTTTAAGTGATGGCTACACCTTC. Encoded protein: CASSLSGQGTGSLSDGYTF.

This chain uses TRBV6-1 with TRBJ2-7, with D tentatively TRBD2 (6 bases). Germline CDR1 MNHNS, CDR2 SASEGT. The CDR3 contains 13 residues. V lost 10 bases and J lost 0, with 13 bases in between. CDR3 sequence (DNA): TGTGCCATCACGGTCGGGAGCTCCTACGAGCAGTACTTC. It translates to CAITVGSSYEQYF.

The count of this clone is one. The chain couples TRBV7-2 to TRBJ2-1; 11 bases are a match to TRBD2. This CDR3 spans 14 amino acids. V lost 0 bases to trimming and J lost 9 bases; unmatched junction nucleotides: 1. CDR1 and CDR2 (germline): SGHTA, FQGNSA. The CDR3 reads CASSLALAGGEQFF. The DNA for the CDR3 is TGTGCCAGCAGCTTAGCTCTAGCGGGAGGTGAGCAGTTCTTC.

The chain couples TRBV28 to TRBJ2-7; 9 nucleotides align to TRBD1. J was trimmed by 2 bases and V by 7 bases; bases with no gene match: 6. Looked up from germline, CDR1 is MDHEN and CDR2 is SYDVKM. The CDR3 covers 14 residues. The chain's CDR3 is CASTRDRVPYEQYF. The CDR3 DNA is TGTGCCAGCACCAGGGACAGGGTACCCTACGAGCAGTACTTC.

The rearrangement links TRBV9 to TRBJ2-7; a possible D gene is TRBD1 (6 bases). CDR1 and CDR2 from the germline V gene are SGDLS and YYNGEE. V lost 4 bases and J 0 bases, leaving 14 bases between the germline ends. This CDR3 contains 15 residues. The CDR3, as DNA: TGTGCCAGCAGCCCGACAGGAGCCGGCTCCTACGAGCAGTACTTC. It yields the protein CASSPTGAGSYEQYF.

This chain links TRBV14 with TRBJ1-2, with a tentative D call TRBD1 (5 bases). CDR1 SGHDN and CDR2 FVKESK come from the germline V gene. Trimming took 3 bases from V and 4 from J, leaving 9 bases between them. This CDR3 has 13 residues. The CDR3 sequence: CASSHDSAYGYTF. The DNA of the CDR3 is TGTGCCAGCAGCCACGACAGTGCCTATGGCTACACCTTC. Supplemented by reference TRBV14 and TRBJ1-2, the full variable domain reads EAGVTQFPSHSVIEKGQTVTLRCDPISGHDNLYWYRRVMGKEIKFLLHFVKESKQDESGMPNNRFLAERTGGTYSTLKVQPAELEDSGVYFCASSHDSAYGYTFGSGTRLTVV.

The rearrangement joins TRBV27 to TRBJ1-2; D is perhaps TRBD1 (6 bases). Germline CDR1 MNHEY, CDR2 SMNVEV (reference sequence). The length of the CDR3 is 14 residues. Trimming pared 6 bases from V and 3 bases from J, leaving 14 bases between. In DNA form, the CDR3 reads TGTGCCAGCAGGACCCAACAGGGTTACTATGGCTACACCTTC. Translation: CASRTQQGYYGYTF.

The chain joins TRBV5-8 to TRBJ2-1; 7 bases align to TRBD1. This CDR3 comprises 17 residues. CDR1 SGHTS and CDR2 YDEGEE come from the germline V gene. The V gene end was trimmed by 0 bases and the J gene end by 0 bases; junction bases not matched to a gene: 6. The CDR3 region is CASSLGRTGDSYNEQFF. The DNA for the CDR3 is TGTGCCAGCAGCTTGGGTCGGACAGGCGACTCCTACAATGAGCAGTTCTTC.

CDR3: CASRVGALSTDTQYF. The CDR3 DNA reads TGTGCCAGTAGGGTAGGAGCCCTTAGCACAGATACGCAGTATTTT. J is TRBJ2-3 and V is TRBV19; D uncertain. The CDR3 is 15 residues long. V lost 6 bases and J lost 0, with 13 bases in between. Germline assignment: CDR1 LNHDA and CDR2 SQIVND (reference sequence).

The genes are TRBV10-3 and TRBJ2-1; D possibly corresponds to TRBD2 (10 bases). The germline V gene encodes CDR1 ENHRY and CDR2 SYGVKD. V lost 7 bases and J 8 bases, leaving 33 bases between the germline ends. The CDR3 contains 19 residues. The CDR3 loop reads CAIKGTGLSSGGATDEQFF. DNA for the CDR3: TGTGCCATCAAAGGGACAGGGCTGTCTAGCGGGGGTGCTACGGATGAGCAGTTCTTC.

The chain has TRBV6-1 and TRBJ2-2; 10 nucleotides match TRBD1. This CDR3 is built from 15 residues. Germline CDR1 is MNHNS and CDR2 is SASEGT. The V gene end was trimmed by 2 bases and the J gene end by 4 bases; junction bases not matched to a gene: 1. This CDR3 reads CASSERTGGTGELFF. The CDR3 DNA sequence: TGTGCCAGCAGTGAACGGACAGGGGGCACCGGGGAGCTGTTTTTT.

This sequence joins TRBV19 and TRBJ2-2, with 7 bases lining up with TRBD1. Germline V CDR1 and CDR2: LNHDA, SQIVND (reference sequence). This CDR3 is built from 13 residues. V dropped 4 bases and J dropped 16; count of bases not matched to a gene: 12. The CDR3 loop reads CASSTGQLNLRFF. For the CDR3, the DNA is TGTGCCAGTAGTACGGGACAGCTTAACCTTCGGTTTTTT.

This chain connects TRBV30 to TRBJ2-1, with a tentative D call TRBD2 (5 bases). With 7 bases removed from V and 6 bases from J, the gap between germline ends came to 16 bases. In germline, CDR1 is GTSNPN, CDR2 SVGIG (reference sequence). The CDR3 extends over 13 amino acids. This CDR3 reads CALDFYSSNEQFF. The DNA for the CDR3 is TGTGCCTTGGACTTTTATTCATCCAATGAGCAGTTCTTC.

The rearrangement uses TRBV25-1 and TRBJ1-3; no definite D call. This CDR3 contains 14 residues. Germline V gene data show CDR1 as MGHDK and CDR2 as SYGVNS. V dropped 4 bases and J dropped 0 bases, with 7 bases sitting between them. CDR3 bases: TGTGCCAGCAGTGCGGGGAGCTCTGGAAACACCATATATTTT. Residues: CASSAGSSGNTIYF.

V is TRBV7-3 and J is TRBJ2-6; D is perhaps TRBD2 (6 bases). The germline V gene has CDR1 SGHTA and CDR2 FQGTGA. This CDR3 comprises 15 residues. Trimming removed 8 bases from V and 2 bases from J, with 13 bases in between. CDR3 sequence (DNA): TGTGCCAGCGGACTCGGGGGAACTGGGGCCAACGTCCTGACTTTC. Amino acid sequence: CASGLGGTGANVLTF.

The V gene is TRBV5-1, the J gene TRBJ2-2; D not certain. The CDR3 runs 16 residues. Germline V gene data show CDR1 as SGHRS and CDR2 as YFSETQ. V was shortened by 4 bases and J by 1 base, with 14 bases between the two germline ends. The CDR3 region has the DNA TGCGCCAGCAGCCTGATCGACTCATTGAACACCGGGGAGCTGTTTTTT. Translating gives CASSLIDSLNTGELFF.